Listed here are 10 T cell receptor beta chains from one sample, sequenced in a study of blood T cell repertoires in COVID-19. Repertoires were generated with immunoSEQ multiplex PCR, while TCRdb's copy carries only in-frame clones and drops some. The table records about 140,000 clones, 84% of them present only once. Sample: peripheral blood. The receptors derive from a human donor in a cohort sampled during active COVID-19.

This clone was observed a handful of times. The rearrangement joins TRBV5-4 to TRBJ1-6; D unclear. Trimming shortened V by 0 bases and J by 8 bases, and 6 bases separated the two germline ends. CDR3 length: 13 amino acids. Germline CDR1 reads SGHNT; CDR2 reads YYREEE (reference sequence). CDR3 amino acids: CASSLGRDSPLHF. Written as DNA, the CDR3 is TGTGCCAGCAGCTTGGGGAGGGATTCACCCCTCCACTTT.

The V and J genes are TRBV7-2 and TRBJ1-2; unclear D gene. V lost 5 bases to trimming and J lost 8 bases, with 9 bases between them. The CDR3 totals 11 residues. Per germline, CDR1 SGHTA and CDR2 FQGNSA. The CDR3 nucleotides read TGTGCCAGCAGCCCGACTGGGGGCTACACCTTC. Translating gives CASSPTGGYTF.

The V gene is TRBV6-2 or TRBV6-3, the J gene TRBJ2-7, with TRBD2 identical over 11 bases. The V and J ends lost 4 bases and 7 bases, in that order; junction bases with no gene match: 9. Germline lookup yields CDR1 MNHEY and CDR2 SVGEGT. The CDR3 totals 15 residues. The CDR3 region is CASSWPGLAVNEQYF. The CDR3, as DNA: TGTGCCAGCAGTTGGCCGGGACTAGCGGTAAATGAGCAGTACTTC.

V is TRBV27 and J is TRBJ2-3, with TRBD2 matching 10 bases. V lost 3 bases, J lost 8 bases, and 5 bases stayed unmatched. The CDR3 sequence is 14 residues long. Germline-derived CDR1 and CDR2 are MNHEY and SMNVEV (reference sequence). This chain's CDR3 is CASSFSGGYGTQYF. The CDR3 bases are TGTGCCAGCAGTTTTAGCGGGGGGTATGGTACGCAGTATTTT.

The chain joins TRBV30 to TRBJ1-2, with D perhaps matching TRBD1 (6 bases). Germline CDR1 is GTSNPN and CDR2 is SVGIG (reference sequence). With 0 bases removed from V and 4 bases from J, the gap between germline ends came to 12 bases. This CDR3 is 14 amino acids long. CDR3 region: CAWSVWGGGYGYTF. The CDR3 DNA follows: TGTGCCTGGAGTGTATGGGGGGGCGGCTATGGCTACACCTTC.

This CDR3 reads CASSTDREQFF. The CDR3 DNA is TGTGCCAGCTCAACCGACAGAGAGCAGTTCTTC. This chain connects TRBV18 to TRBJ2-1; maybe TRBD1 (5 bases). This CDR3 has 11 amino acids. Germline V gene sequence: CDR1 KGHSH, CDR2 LQKENI. V lost 5 bases, J lost 10 bases, and 9 bases lay in between.

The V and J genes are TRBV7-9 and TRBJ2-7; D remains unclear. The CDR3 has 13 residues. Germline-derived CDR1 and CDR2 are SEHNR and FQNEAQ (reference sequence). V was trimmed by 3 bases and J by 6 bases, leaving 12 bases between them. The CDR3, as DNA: TGTGCCAGCAGCTTCTCCCGGGTTCTCGAGCAGTACTTC. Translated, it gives CASSFSRVLEQYF.

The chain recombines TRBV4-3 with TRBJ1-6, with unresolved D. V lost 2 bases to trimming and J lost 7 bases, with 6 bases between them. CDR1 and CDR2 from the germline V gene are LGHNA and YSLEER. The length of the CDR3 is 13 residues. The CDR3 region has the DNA TGCGCCAGCAGCCAAAACAGCAATTCACCCCTCCACTTT. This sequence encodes CASSQNSNSPLHF.

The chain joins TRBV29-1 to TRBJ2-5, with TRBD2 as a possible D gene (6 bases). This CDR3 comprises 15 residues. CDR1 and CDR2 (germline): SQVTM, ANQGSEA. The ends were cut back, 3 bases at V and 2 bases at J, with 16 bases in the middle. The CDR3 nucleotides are TGCAGCGTTGAGGAGGGTCCAGGAAGGCAAGAGACCCAGTACTTC. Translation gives CSVEEGPGRQETQYF. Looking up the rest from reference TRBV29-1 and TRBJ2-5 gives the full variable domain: SAVISQKPSRDICQRGTSLTIQCQVDSQVTMMFWYRQQPGQSLTLIATANQGSEATYESGFVIDKFPISRPNLTFSTLTVSNMSPEDSSIYLCSVEEGPGRQETQYFGPGTRLLVL.

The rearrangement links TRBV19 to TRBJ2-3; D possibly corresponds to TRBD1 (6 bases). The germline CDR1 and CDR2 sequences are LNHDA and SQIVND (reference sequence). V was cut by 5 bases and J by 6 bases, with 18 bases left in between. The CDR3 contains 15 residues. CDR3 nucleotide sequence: TGTGCCAGTAGTGAAGGGGGTCCTCTGAGGGATACGCAGTATTTT. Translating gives CASSEGGPLRDTQYF.